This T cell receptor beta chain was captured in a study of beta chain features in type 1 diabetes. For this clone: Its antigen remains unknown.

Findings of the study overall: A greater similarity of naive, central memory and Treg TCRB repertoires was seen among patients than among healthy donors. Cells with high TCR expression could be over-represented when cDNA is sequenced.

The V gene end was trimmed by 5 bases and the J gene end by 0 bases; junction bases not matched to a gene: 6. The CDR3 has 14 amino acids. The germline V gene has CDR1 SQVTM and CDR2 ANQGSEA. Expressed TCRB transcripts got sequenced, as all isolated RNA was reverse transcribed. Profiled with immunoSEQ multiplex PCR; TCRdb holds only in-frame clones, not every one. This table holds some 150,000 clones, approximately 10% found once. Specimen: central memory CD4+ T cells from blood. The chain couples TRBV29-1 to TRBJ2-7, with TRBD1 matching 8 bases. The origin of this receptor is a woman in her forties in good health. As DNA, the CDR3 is TGCAGCGTTATCAGGACAGGGAGCTCCTACGAGCAGTACTTC. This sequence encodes CSVIRTGSSYEQYF.